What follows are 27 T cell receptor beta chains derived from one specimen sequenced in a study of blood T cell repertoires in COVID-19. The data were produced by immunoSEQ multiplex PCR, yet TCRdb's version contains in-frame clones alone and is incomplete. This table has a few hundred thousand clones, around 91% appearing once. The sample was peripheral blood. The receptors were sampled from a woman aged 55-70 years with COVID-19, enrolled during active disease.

The CDR3 loop is CASSLYIGELFF. The CDR3 DNA reads TGTGCCAGCAGTTTATATATCGGGGAGCTGTTTTTT. The chain employs TRBV28 and TRBJ2-2; no definite D call. The length of the CDR3 is 12 residues. Trimming pared 1 base from V and 7 bases from J, leaving 4 bases between. CDR1 MDHEN and CDR2 SYDVKM come from the germline V gene.

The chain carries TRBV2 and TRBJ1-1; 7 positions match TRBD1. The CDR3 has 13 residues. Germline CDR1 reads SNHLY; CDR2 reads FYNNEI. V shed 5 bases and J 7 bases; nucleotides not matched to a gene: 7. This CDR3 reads CASSSTGWGEAFF. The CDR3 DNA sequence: TGTGCCAGCAGTTCGACAGGGTGGGGTGAAGCTTTCTTT. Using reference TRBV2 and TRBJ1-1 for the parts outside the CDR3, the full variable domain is EPEVTQTPSHQVTQMGQEVILRCVPISNHLYFYWYRQILGQKVEFLVSFYNNEISEKSEIFDDQFSVERPDGSNFTLKIRSTKLEDSAMYFCASSSTGWGEAFFGQGTRLTVV.

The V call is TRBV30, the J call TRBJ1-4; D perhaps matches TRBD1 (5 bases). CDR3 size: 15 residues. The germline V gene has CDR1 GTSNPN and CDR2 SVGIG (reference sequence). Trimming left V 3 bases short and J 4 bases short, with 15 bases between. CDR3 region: CAWRPYGGGNEKLFF. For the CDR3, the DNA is TGTGCCTGGAGGCCTTACGGGGGGGGTAATGAAAAACTGTTTTTT.

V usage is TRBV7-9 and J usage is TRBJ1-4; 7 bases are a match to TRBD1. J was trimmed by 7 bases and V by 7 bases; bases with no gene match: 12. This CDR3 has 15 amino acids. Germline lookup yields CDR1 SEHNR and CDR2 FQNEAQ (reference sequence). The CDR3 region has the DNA TGTGCCAGCACCACCCAGGGGGTTCTTTCTGAAAAACTGTTTTTT. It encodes CASTTQGVLSEKLFF. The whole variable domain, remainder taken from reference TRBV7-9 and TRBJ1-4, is DTGVSQNPRHKITKRGQNVTFRCDPISEHNRLYWYRQTLGQGPEFLTYFQNEAQLEKSRLLSDRFSAERPKGSFSTLEIQRTEQGDSAMYLCASTTQGVLSEKLFFGSGTQLSVL.

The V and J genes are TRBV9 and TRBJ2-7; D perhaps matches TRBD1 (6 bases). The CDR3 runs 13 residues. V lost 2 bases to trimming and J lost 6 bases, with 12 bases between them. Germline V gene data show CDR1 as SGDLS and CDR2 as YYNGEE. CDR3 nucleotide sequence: TGTGCCAGCAGCGTCGCAGGGGAGCCCGAGCAGTACTTC. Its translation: CASSVAGEPEQYF.

CDR3 in amino acids: CASSLGGGAADTQYF. The CDR3 coding sequence is TGTGCCAGCAGCTTGGGCGGGGGGGCCGCAGATACGCAGTATTTT. This chain uses TRBV11-2 with TRBJ2-3; 9 bases fit TRBD2. This CDR3 spans 15 amino acids. CDR1 is SGHAT, CDR2 FQNNGV, per germline. V gave up 3 bases and J gave up 4 bases; unmatched junction bases: 5.

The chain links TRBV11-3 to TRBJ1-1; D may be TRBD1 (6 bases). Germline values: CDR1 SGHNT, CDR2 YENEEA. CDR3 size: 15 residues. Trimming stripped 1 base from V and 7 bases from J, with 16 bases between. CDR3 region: CASSLVYGSQGEAFF. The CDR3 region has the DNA TGTGCCAGCAGCTTAGTGTATGGTTCACAGGGTGAAGCTTTCTTT.

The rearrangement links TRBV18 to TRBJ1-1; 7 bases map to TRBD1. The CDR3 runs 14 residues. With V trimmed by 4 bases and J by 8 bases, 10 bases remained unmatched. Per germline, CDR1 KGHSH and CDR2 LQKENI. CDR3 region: CASSLDSRGREAFF. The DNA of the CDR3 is TGTGCCAGCTCACTAGACTCTAGGGGGCGAGAAGCTTTCTTT.

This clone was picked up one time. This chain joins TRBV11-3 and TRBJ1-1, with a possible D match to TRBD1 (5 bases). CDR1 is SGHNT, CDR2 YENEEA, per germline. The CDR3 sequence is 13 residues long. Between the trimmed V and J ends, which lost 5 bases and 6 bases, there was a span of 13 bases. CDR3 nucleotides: TGTGCCAGCAGCGCCCACGGGGGTGCTGAAGCTTTCTTT. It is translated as CASSAHGGAEAFF. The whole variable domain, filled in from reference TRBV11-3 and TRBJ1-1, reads EAGVVQSPRYKIIEKKQPVAFWCNPISGHNTLYWYLQNLGQGPELLIRYENEEAVDDSQLPKDRFSAERLKGVDSTLKIQPAELGDSAVYLCASSAHGGAEAFFGQGTRLTVV.

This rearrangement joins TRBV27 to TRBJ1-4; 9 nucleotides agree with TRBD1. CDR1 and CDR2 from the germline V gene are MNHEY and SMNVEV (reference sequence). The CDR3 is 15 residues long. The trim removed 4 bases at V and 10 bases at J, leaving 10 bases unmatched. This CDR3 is CASSSPHRGQGKLFF. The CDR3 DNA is TGTGCCAGCAGTTCCCCACACAGGGGGCAGGGAAAACTGTTTTTT.

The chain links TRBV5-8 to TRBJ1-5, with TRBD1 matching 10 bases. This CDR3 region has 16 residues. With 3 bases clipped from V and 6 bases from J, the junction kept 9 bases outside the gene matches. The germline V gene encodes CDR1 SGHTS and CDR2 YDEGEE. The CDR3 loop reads CASSSGRTGGVQPQHF. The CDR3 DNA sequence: TGTGCCAGCAGCTCCGGTAGGACAGGGGGAGTTCAGCCCCAGCATTTT.

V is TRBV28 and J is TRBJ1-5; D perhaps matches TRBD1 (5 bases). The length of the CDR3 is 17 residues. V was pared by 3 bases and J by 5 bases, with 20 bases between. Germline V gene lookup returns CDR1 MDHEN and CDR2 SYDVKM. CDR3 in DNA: TGTGCCAGCAGTTTTCACCTTCGGGTGTCGGGGGATCAGCCCCAGCATTTT. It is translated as CASSFHLRVSGDQPQHF. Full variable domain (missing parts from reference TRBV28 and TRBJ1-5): DVKVTQSSRYLVKRTGEKVFLECVQDMDHENMFWYRQDPGLGLRLIYFSYDVKMKEKGDIPEGYSVSREKKERFSLILESASTNQTSMYLCASSFHLRVSGDQPQHFGDGTRLSIL.

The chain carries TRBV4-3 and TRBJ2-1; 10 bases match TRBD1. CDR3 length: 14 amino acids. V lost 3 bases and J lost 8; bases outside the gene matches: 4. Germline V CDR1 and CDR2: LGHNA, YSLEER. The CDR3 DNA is TGCGCCAGCAGCCACCGACAGGGGGCATATGAGCAGTTCTTC. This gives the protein CASSHRQGAYEQFF.

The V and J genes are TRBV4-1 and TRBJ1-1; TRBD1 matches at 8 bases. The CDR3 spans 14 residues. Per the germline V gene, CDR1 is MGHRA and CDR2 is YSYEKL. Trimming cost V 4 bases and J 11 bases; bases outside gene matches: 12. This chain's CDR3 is CASSRGQGSYGAFF. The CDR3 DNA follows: TGCGCCAGCAGCCGTGGACAGGGTTCGTATGGGGCTTTCTTT.

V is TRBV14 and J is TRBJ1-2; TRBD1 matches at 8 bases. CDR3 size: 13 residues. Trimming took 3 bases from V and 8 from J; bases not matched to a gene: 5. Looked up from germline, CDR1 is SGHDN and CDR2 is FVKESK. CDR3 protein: CASSQDRAWGYTF. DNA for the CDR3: TGTGCCAGCAGCCAGGACAGGGCCTGGGGCTACACCTTC.

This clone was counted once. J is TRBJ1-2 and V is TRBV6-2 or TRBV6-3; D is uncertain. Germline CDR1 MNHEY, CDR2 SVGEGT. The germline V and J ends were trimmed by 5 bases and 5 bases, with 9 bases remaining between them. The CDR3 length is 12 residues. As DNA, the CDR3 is TGTGCCAGCAGTCAGGCGGGGTATGGCTACACCTTC. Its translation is CASSQAGYGYTF.

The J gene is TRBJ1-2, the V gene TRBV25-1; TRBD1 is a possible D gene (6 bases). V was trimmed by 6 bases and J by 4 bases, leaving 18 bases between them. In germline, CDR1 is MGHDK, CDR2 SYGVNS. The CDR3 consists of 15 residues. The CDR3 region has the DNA TGTGCCAGCAGGGATACAGGGATCAACTCCTATGGCTACACCTTC. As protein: CASRDTGINSYGYTF.

CDR3 residues: CASSLVPVRPPPRNTIYF. The CDR3 DNA is TGTGCCAGCAGCTTGGTTCCAGTCCGCCCTCCGCCCCGAAACACCATATATTTT. The chain employs TRBV5-6 and TRBJ1-3; no clear D gene. Germline CDR1 reads SGHDT; CDR2 reads YYEEEE. V lost 0 bases, J lost 5 bases, and 21 bases lay in between. The CDR3 length is 18 residues.

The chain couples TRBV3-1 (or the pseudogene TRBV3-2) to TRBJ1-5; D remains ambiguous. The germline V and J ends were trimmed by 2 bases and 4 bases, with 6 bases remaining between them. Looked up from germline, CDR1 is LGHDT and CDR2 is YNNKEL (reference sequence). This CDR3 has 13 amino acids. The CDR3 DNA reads TGTGCCAGCAGCCAATTCAGGAATCAGCCCCAGCATTTT. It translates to CASSQFRNQPQHF.

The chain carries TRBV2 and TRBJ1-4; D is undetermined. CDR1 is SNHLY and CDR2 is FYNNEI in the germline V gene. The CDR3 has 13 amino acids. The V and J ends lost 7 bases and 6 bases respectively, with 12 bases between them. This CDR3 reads CASNRGSDEKLFF. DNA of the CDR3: TGTGCCAGCAATCGGGGATCGGATGAAAAACTGTTTTTT. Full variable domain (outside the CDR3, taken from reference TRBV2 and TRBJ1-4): EPEVTQTPSHQVTQMGQEVILRCVPISNHLYFYWYRQILGQKVEFLVSFYNNEISEKSEIFDDQFSVERPDGSNFTLKIRSTKLEDSAMYFCASNRGSDEKLFFGSGTQLSVL.

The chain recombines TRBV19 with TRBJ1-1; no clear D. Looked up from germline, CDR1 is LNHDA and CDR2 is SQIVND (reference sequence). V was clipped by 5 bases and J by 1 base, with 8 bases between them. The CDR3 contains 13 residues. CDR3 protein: CASSSNRNTEAFF. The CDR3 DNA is TGTGCCAGTAGTTCGAACAGGAACACTGAAGCTTTCTTT.

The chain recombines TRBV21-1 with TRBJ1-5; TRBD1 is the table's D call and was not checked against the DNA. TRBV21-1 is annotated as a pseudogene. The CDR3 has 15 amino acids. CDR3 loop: CATLRDRGLEQPQHF. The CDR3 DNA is TGTGCCACCCTCCGGGACAGGGGGCTTGAACAGCCCCAGCATTTT.

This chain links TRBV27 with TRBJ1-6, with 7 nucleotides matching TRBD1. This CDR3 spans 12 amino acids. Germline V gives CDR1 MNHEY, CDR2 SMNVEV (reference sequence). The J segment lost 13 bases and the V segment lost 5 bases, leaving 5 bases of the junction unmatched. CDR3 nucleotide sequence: TGTGCCAGCAGTCCTTACAGGGGCCCCCTCCACTTT. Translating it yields CASSPYRGPLHF.

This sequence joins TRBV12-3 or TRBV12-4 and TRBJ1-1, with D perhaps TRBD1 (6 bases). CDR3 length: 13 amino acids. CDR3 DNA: TGTGCTACGGACAGACGAATAAACACTGAAGCTTTCTTT. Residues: CATDRRINTEAFF.

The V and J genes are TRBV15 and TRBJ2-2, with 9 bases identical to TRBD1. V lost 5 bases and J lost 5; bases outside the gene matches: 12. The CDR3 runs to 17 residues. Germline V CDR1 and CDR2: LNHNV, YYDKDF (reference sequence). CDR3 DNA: TGTGCCACCAGCGGTGGAGGGACAGGGATGTATACCGGGGAGCTGTTTTTT. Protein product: CATSGGGTGMYTGELFF.

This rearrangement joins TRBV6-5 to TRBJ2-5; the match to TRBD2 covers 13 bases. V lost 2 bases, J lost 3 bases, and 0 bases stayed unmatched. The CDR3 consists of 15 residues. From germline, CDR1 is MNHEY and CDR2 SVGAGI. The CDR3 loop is CASSYGTSGEETQYF. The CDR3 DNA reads TGTGCCAGCAGTTACGGGACTAGCGGGGAAGAGACCCAGTACTTC.

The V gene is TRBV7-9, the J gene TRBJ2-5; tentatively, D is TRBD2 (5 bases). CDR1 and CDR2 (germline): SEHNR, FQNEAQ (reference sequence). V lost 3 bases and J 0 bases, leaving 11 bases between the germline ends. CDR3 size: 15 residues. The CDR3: CASSFSGEYQETQYF. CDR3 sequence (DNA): TGTGCCAGCAGCTTTTCCGGGGAGTACCAAGAGACCCAGTACTTC.